This is a list of T cell receptor beta chains from one sample in a study of OX40 agonist ivuxolimab in advanced cancers. Repertoires were generated with immunoSEQ multiplex PCR, while TCRdb's copy carries only in-frame clones and drops some. The sample lists some 8,000 clones, about 81% occurring once. This specimen was CD4+ or CD8+ T cells sorted from blood, taken in a trial of the OX40 agonist ivuxolimab. These receptors all stem from an adult with an advanced solid tumor such as melanoma, head and neck, liver or kidney cancer. Both conserved end residues are trimmed from each CDR3. Size values are once, few and many counts, or a class for expanded clones, and some rows have none.

clone size,V gene,J gene,CDR3 protein
few,TRBV30,TRBJ2-5,AWSPPGTQY
-,TRBV7-9,TRBJ1-1,ASSPSGAAEAF
-,TRBV5-4,TRBJ1-2,ASSLWPIREYGYT
-,TRBV9,TRBJ2-5,ASSERGHYQETQY
-,TRBV4-2,TRBJ2-2,ASSRKLSQSGTGELF
-,TRBV7-9,TRBJ2-7,ASSLVGEGRGFDEQY
-,TRBV7-9,TRBJ2-1,ASSEGTGAHNEQF
-,TRBV6-4,TRBJ2-3,ASSDSVTDTQY
-,TRBV7-8,-,ASSPYRGPSYEQY
-,TRBV6-5,TRBJ2-2,ASTRSYEVGELF
few,TRBV19,TRBJ2-3,ASSISPASTDTQY
once,TRBV12-5,TRBJ2-7,ASGPRDLSYEQY
-,TRBV25-1,TRBJ1-1,ASSEYSGLGRMNTEAF
-,TRBV27,TRBJ2-7,ASSLGVGAYEQY
-,TRBV12-5,TRBJ2-1,ASGPSELAGGPRMGEQF
-,TRBV27,TRBJ1-2,ASSHREGKNGYT
once,TRBV5-1,TRBJ2-3,ASSLFIPGGADTQY
-,TRBV5-4,TRBJ2-5,ASSFRGQTQY
medium-sized,TRBV4-2,TRBJ1-6,ASRDREGSSYNSPLH
few,TRBV6-6,TRBJ2-7,ASRPSGGADSYEQY
-,TRBV27,TRBJ2-1,ASSLETGSFEQF
-,TRBV5-6,TRBJ2-1,ASTVGGSGTHNEQF
-,TRBV7-9,TRBJ1-4,ASSSSGQGAQEKLF
-,TRBV19,TRBJ2-7,ASSRTSEDYEQY
-,TRBV14,TRBJ1-4,ASSRRQDDEKLF
-,TRBV9,TRBJ1-1,ASSVRDRPNEAF
-,TRBV7-9,TRBJ2-3,ASSLPSWRESTDTQY